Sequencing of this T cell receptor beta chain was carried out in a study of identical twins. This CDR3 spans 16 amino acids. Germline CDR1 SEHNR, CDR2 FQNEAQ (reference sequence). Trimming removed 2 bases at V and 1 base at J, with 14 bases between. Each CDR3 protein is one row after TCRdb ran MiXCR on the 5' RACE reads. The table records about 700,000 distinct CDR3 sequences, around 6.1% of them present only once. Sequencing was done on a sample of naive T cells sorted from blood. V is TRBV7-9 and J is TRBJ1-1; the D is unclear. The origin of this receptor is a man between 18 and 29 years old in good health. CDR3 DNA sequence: TGTGCCAGCAGCTTAAGGTCGGGGAACTCGAACACTGAAGCTTTCTTT. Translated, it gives CASSLRSGNSNTEAFF.